Listed below are T cell receptor beta chains from one sample, sequenced in a study of T cell responses to AZD1222 COVID-19 vaccine. Some clones are missing from TCRdb's copy, which holds only in-frame ones; the method was immunoSEQ multiplex PCR. The data contain 130,000 to 150,000 clones, around 91% of them singletons. Here the sequenced sample was peripheral blood, taken on day 0 of AZD1222 vaccination. These receptors all stem from an adult in good health. Each CDR3 is given with its conserved first and last residue. D genes are given only for firm matches. Expanded clones get a size class; other rows say once, few or many, or leave the size out.

V gene	D gene	CDR3 length	clone size	J gene	CDR3 DNA	CDR3 protein
TRBV18	-	17	-	TRBJ2-6	TGTGCCAGCTCACAAGTCCCGCCTCAGACTGGGGCCAACGTCCTGACTTTC	CASSQVPPQTGANVLTF
TRBV6-4	-	15	-	TRBJ2-3	TGTGCCAGCAGTCCGGACCGTGGAGGCACAGATACGCAGTATTTT	CASSPDRGGTDTQYF
TRBV18	-	15	-	TRBJ2-1	TGTGCCAGCTCACCACAAAGCGGAACCTACAATGAGCAGTTCTTC	CASSPQSGTYNEQFF
TRBV3-1/TRBV3-2	-	14	-	TRBJ2-7	TGTGCCAGCAGCCCGACTAGGAGCTCCTACGAGCAGTACTTC	CASSPTRSSYEQYF
TRBV3-1/TRBV3-2	-	15	-	TRBJ1-6	TGTGCCAGCAGCCAAGGTTCAGGCACGTCCTCACCCCTCCACTTT	CASSQGSGTSSPLHF
TRBV7-9	-	16	-	TRBJ1-2	TGTGCCAGCAGCTTAGGGACAGACCTATTCAACTATGGCTACACCTTC	CASSLGTDLFNYGYTF
TRBV23-1	-	14	-	TRBJ2-7	TGCGCCAGCAGTCAAACAACAGGGTTCCACGAGCAGTACTTC	CASSQTTGFHEQYF
TRBV24-1	-	15	-	TRBJ2-2	TGTGCCACCAGCAATACAGGGAGGAAGACCGGGGAGCTGTTTTTT	CATSNTGRKTGELFF
TRBV20-1	-	10	-	TRBJ2-7	TGCAGTGCTAGAACCGGGACGTCGTACTTC	CSARTGTSYF
TRBV5-4	-	14	-	TRBJ1-4	TGTGCCAGCAGACACGACAGAAATAATGAAAAACTGTTTTTT	CASRHDRNNEKLFF
TRBV5-1	-	13	-	TRBJ1-1	TGCGCCAGCAGCCCACTATGGGGGGGTGAAGCTTTCTTT	CASSPLWGGEAFF
TRBV9	-	15	-	TRBJ1-3	TGTGCCAGCAGCGTGGGCGGGCGGGATAGAAACACCATATATTTT	CASSVGGRDRNTIYF
TRBV5-5	-	15	-	TRBJ2-7	TGTGCCAGCAGCAGAAGTGGGTCTAGCTCCTACGAGCAGTACTTC	CASSRSGSSSYEQYF
TRBV6-2/TRBV6-3	-	14	-	TRBJ1-1	TGTGCCAGCAGCCATTTGGGGGAGGGCACTGAAGCTTTCTTT	CASSHLGEGTEAFF
TRBV5-4	-	15	-	TRBJ1-2	TGTGCCAGCAGCTTACCCGCGGGGGCCCAACACGGCTACACCTTC	CASSLPAGAQHGYTF
TRBV2	-	11	-	TRBJ2-3	TGTGCCAGCTACGGCCCAGATACGCAGTATTTT	CASYGPDTQYF
TRBV7-9	-	13	-	TRBJ1-5	TGTGCCAGCAGCGGATACGGGAATCAGCCCCAGCATTTT	CASSGYGNQPQHF
TRBV7-2	-	14	-	TRBJ2-3	TGTGCCAGCAGCTTAAGGGTGGGGACAGATACGCAGTATTTT	CASSLRVGTDTQYF
TRBV7-7	TRBD1	15	-	TRBJ2-3	TGTGCTAGCAGCTTCGGACAGGGGGGGACAGATACGCAGTATTTT	CASSFGQGGTDTQYF
TRBV2	-	16	few	TRBJ1-6	TGTGCCAGCACCAACACCGGAGGGGCATCGAGGTCACCCCTCCACTTT	CASTNTGGASRSPLHF
TRBV29-1	-	13	-	TRBJ2-7	TGCAGCGTTGCCCCGACAGCCTACTACGAGCAGTACTTC	CSVAPTAYYEQYF
TRBV28	-	15	once	TRBJ2-2	TGTGCCAGCATGGAACGAACCCGGAATCCCGGGGAGCTGTTTTTT	CASMERTRNPGELFF
TRBV6-5	TRBD1	12	once	TRBJ2-7	TGTGCCAGCAGAAACAGGGGGCTCGAGCAGTACTTC	CASRNRGLEQYF
TRBV4-2	TRBD2	17	once	TRBJ2-2	TGTGCCAGCAGCCAAGTCGCCACGGGGGGTGGCACCGGGGAGCTGTTTTTT	CASSQVATGGGTGELFF
TRBV19	-	14	-	TRBJ1-5	TGTGCCAGTAGTATTCAGGGACTTTATCAGCCCCAGCATTTT	CASSIQGLYQPQHF
TRBV5-4	TRBD2	16	-	TRBJ2-2	TGTGCCAGCAGCGAGGGGACTAGCGGGAGGGCCGGGGAGCTGTTTTTT	CASSEGTSGRAGELFF
TRBV11-2	-	11	-	TRBJ1-1	TGTGCCAGCGGGATGACAGTTCTGGCTTTCTTT	CASGMTVLAFF
TRBV3-1/TRBV3-2	TRBD1	14	-	TRBJ2-7	TGTGCCAGCAGCCACTGGGACAGGGCGTACGAGCAGTACTTC	CASSHWDRAYEQYF
TRBV29-1	TRBD2	13	-	TRBJ2-1	TGCAGCGTACTAGCGGGATTTATCAATGAGCAGTTCTTC	CSVLAGFINEQFF
TRBV6-1	-	16	-	TRBJ1-2	TGTGCCAGCAGTGCTTTCTCAGGCCGGGGTTCCTCTGGCTACACCTTC	CASSAFSGRGSSGYTF
TRBV12-3/TRBV12-4	TRBD2	13	-	TRBJ2-1	TGTGCCAGCAGGGCGGGAGGGTACAATGAGCAGTTCTTC	CASRAGGYNEQFF
TRBV6-5	-	13	-	TRBJ2-1	TGTGCCAGCAGTTACCGAGCCTACAATGAGCAGTTCTTC	CASSYRAYNEQFF
TRBV28	-	13	-	TRBJ1-5	TGTGCCAGCAAGGGCGGGAATCGGCAGCCCCAGCATTTT	CASKGGNRQPQHF
TRBV25-1	TRBD1	16	-	TRBJ1-3	TGTGCCAGCTCTACTCCGGGACAGGGGGCTGGAAACACCATATATTTT	CASSTPGQGAGNTIYF
TRBV10-3	-	15	-	TRBJ1-2	TGTGCCATCAGAGACGGCGACGTAGGGTCCGGGGGCTACACCTTC	CAIRDGDVGSGGYTF
TRBV29-1	TRBD2	13	-	TRBJ2-7	TGCAGCGTTGAACTCGGGGGGGCCTACGAGCAGTACTTC	CSVELGGAYEQYF
TRBV12-1	-	12	-	TRBJ2-7	TGTGCCAGCAGCTTCCTGAACTACGAGCAGTACTTC	CASSFLNYEQYF
TRBV3-1/TRBV3-2	-	18	-	TRBJ1-6	TGTGCCAGCAGCCAAGGTCACCCCGGGGTCCTACTCGGGTCACCCCTCCACTTT	CASSQGHPGVLLGSPLHF
TRBV4-2	-	15	-	TRBJ2-5	TGTGCCAGCAGCCAAGGTGAGGCAGACCAAGAGACCCAGTACTTC	CASSQGEADQETQYF
TRBV4-2	-	14	-	TRBJ1-2	TGTGCCAGCAGCCAAGATGCCATAAACTATGGCTACACCTTC	CASSQDAINYGYTF
TRBV9	-	15	-	TRBJ1-2	TGTGCCAGCAGCCCACGGGACCTGACCTTCTATGGCTACACCTTC	CASSPRDLTFYGYTF
TRBV15	-	14	-	TRBJ2-7	TGTGCCACCAGCCAACTTTCCGACGGTAGCGAGCAGTACTTC	CATSQLSDGSEQYF
TRBV9	TRBD1	15	-	TRBJ2-2	TGTGCCAGCAGCCCCAGGGACAGCACTCCCGGGGAGCTGTTTTTT	CASSPRDSTPGELFF
TRBV18	TRBD2	15	-	TRBJ2-7	TGTGCCAGCTCACCGCCGGGACTAGCGGATTACGAGCAGTACTTC	CASSPPGLADYEQYF
TRBV7-2	-	16	-	TRBJ1-4	TGTGCCAGCAGCTTAGTTTCCGGACAGCCTAATGAAAAACTGTTTTTT	CASSLVSGQPNEKLFF
TRBV20-1	-	11	-	TRBJ2-7	TGCAGTGCTACAAAGGGATACGAGCAGTACTTC	CSATKGYEQYF
TRBV2	-	13	-	TRBJ1-1	TGTGCCAGCAGTGAAATGGGGAACACTGAAGCTTTCTTT	CASSEMGNTEAFF
TRBV6-5	-	13	-	TRBJ1-1	TGTGCCAGCAGCTCCGGTAGGAACACTGAAGCTTTCTTT	CASSSGRNTEAFF
TRBV5-4	-	13	-	TRBJ2-1	TGTGCCAGCAGCTTGGAGAGGGGCAACGAGCAGTTCTTC	CASSLERGNEQFF
TRBV19	-	12	-	TRBJ2-3	TGTGCCAGTGGCTCCCTCACAGATACGCAGTATTTT	CASGSLTDTQYF